Many counts were recorded for the clone carrying this TCR beta chain. This record belongs to a study of T cells in Graves' hyperthyroidism and ophthalmopathy. The CDR3 regions of TCR beta were amplified from RNA transcripts. The primer set for the first-round RT-PCR of the TCR CDR3 was HTBI. TCRdb re-called the multiplex PCR reads with MiXCR, one entry per CDR3 protein. The sample contains roughly 800,000 distinct CDR3 sequences, around 38% of which appear only once. Trimming left V 3 bases short and J 8 bases short, with 8 bases between. The CDR3 sequence is 12 residues long. Germline V gene lookup returns CDR1 SEHNR and CDR2 FQNEAQ (reference sequence).

This receptor was identified in a man younger than 30 with Graves' hyperthyroidism. Sample: blood. The chain is built from TRBV7-9 and TRBJ1-5; weak D call: TRBD1 (6 bases). DNA for the CDR3: TGTGCCAGCAGCTTTAACAGGGAGCCCCAGCATTTT. Translated: CASSFNREPQHF.